The 3 T cell receptor beta chains reported below all come from one sample, sequenced in a study of immune characterization of retroperitoneal liposarcoma. TCRdb reanalysed the PCR reads using MiXCR and keeps one entry per CDR3 protein. Of about 11,000 distinct CDR3 sequences listed, 22% are singletons. Input material: blood. The receptors derive from a female donor with retroperitoneal liposarcoma.

This clonotype was detected many times. The genes are TRBV7-3 and TRBJ2-1, with a weak D call TRBD1 (6 bases). V was trimmed by 3 bases and J by 5 bases, leaving 11 bases between them. CDR1 and CDR2 from the germline V gene are SGHTA and FQGTGA. The CDR3 runs 14 residues. CDR3 sequence: CASSFTRDNNEQFF. CDR3 nucleotide sequence: TGTGCCAGCAGCTTTACTCGGGACAACAATGAGCAGTTCTTC.

Details on this clonotype: Possible read error: a much larger clone is one base away. The CDR3 loop reads CASGLWPQHSNEQYF. CDR3 DNA sequence: TGTGCTAGTGGCTTGTGGCCCCAACACTCCAATGAGCAGTACTTC. V and J are TRBV12-5 and TRBJ2-5, with D uncertain. The CDR3 is made up of 15 amino acids. CDR1 is LGHNT, CDR2 FRNRAP, per germline. Trimming took 6 bases from V and 11 from J, leaving 25 bases between them.

Within the sample, this clonotype is medium-sized. J is TRBJ2-1 and V is TRBV6-2 or TRBV6-3, with 8 bases matching TRBD2. The CDR3 has 18 amino acids. The germline CDR1 and CDR2 sequences are MNHEY and SVGEGT. The V and J ends lost 8 bases and 2 bases, in that order; junction bases with no gene match: 17. CDR3 residues: CASARRLALTLPYNEQFF. The CDR3 nucleotides are TGTGCCAGCGCCCGGAGACTAGCGCTAACGCTACCCTACAATGAGCAGTTCTTC.